These 10 T cell receptor beta chains were all obtained from the same sample, sequenced in a study of blood T cells in healthy people across ages. The second PCR ran roughly 6 to 11 cycles with a sample-barcoded 5' primer and J-beta primers. TCRdb recomputed calls from the 5' RACE reads with MiXCR, one row per CDR3 protein. Altogether roughly 500,000 distinct CDR3 sequences are present, 25% to 30% being singletons, with the ten largest covering roughly 18%. The material sequenced was blood. Receptors originate from a woman aged 70 to 79 in good health.

In this sample, this clonotype turned up a few times. The chain carries TRBV5-1 and TRBJ2-5; D is ambiguous. V lost 4 bases and J 0 bases, leaving 16 bases between the germline ends. This CDR3 has 16 amino acids. Germline V gene lookup returns CDR1 SGHRS and CDR2 YFSETQ. The CDR3 DNA follows: TGCGCCAGCAGCCCAGGCGGCGGTACTTACCAAGAGACCCAGTACTTC. Encoded protein: CASSPGGGTYQETQYF.

This clonotype has more than one count but fewer than ten. The CDR3 here is CASSSPSGSNYGYTF. DNA of the CDR3: TGTGCCAGCAGTTCCCCGTCGGGGTCTAACTATGGCTACACCTTC. The rearrangement joins TRBV27 to TRBJ1-2; no firm D call. The CDR3 loop spans 15 amino acids. Germline-derived CDR1 and CDR2 are MNHEY and SMNVEV (reference sequence). V was trimmed by 4 bases and J by 0 bases, leaving 12 bases between them.

The genes are TRBV3-1 and TRBJ2-2; 9 bases align to TRBD1. V lost 3 bases to trimming and J lost 6 bases; unmatched junction nucleotides: 8. Germline CDR1 LGHDT, CDR2 YNNKEL (reference sequence). The CDR3 has 16 residues. The CDR3 region is CASSHGTGTAPGELFF. Here the CDR3 DNA reads TGTGCCAGCAGCCACGGGACAGGGACGGCCCCCGGGGAGCTGTTTTTT.

This clonotype was detected a few times. The rearrangement joins TRBV3-1 to TRBJ2-5, with 8 bases fitting TRBD2. The DNA end is more similar to TRBJ2-7, so the J call may be wrong. CDR3 length equals 13 residues. Germline V gene sequence: CDR1 LGHDT, CDR2 YNNKEL (reference sequence). CDR3 in amino acids: CASSNSGTYEQYF. Here the CDR3 DNA reads TGTGCCAGCAGCAATAGCGGGACCTACGAGCAGTACTTC.

The table lists this clonotype with a few counts. The chain combines TRBV5-1 with TRBJ1-2, with D hard to call. Trimming cost V 5 bases and J 3 bases, with 17 bases left between them. CDR1 is SGHRS, CDR2 YFSETQ, per germline. This CDR3 contains 15 residues. CDR3 in DNA: TGCGCCAGCAGGCGGTTTTTATTGGACGACTATGGCTACACCTTC. This gives the protein CASRRFLLDDYGYTF.

For this clonotype: The junction does not match germline at one end; this may be a read error. The chain couples TRBV7-2 to TRBJ2-5; 11 nucleotides align to TRBD2. Germline assignment: CDR1 SGHTA and CDR2 FQGNSA. The CDR3 covers 17 residues. The CDR3 bases are TGTGCCTGCAGCTTTACCGGGACTAGCGGAGGCCAAGAGACCCAGTACTTC. Its translation is CACSFTGTSGGQETQYF. Supplemented by reference TRBV7-2 and TRBJ2-5, the full variable domain reads GAGVSQSPSNKVTEKGKDVELRCDPISGHTALYWYRQSLGQGLEFLIYFQGNSAPDKSGLPSDRFSAERTGGSVSTLTIQRTQQEDSAVYLCACSFTGTSGGQETQYFGPGTRLLVL.

The chain combines TRBV27 with TRBJ2-7; the D is unclear. The CDR3 loop spans 11 amino acids. Per germline, CDR1 MNHEY and CDR2 SMNVEV (reference sequence). With 8 bases removed from V and 4 bases from J, the gap between germline ends came to 9 bases. DNA of the CDR3: TGTGCCAGCCGCCCTCCGTACGAGCAGTACTTC. Translation: CASRPPYEQYF.

Only a few counts were recorded for this clonotype. V and J are TRBV3-1 and TRBJ1-5; D might be TRBD1 (5 bases). CDR1 LGHDT and CDR2 YNNKEL come from the germline V gene (reference sequence). Trimming pared 1 base from V and 4 bases from J, leaving 11 bases between. The CDR3 sequence is 15 residues long. CDR3 amino acids: CASSQADGGNQPQHF. CDR3 DNA: TGTGCCAGCAGCCAAGCGGACGGGGGAAATCAGCCCCAGCATTTT.

The J gene is TRBJ2-5, the V gene TRBV12-3 or TRBV12-4, with 8 nucleotides matching TRBD1. With V trimmed by 5 bases and J by 1 base, 6 bases remained unmatched. There are 15 residues in the CDR3. CDR3 sequence (DNA): TGTGCCAGCAGTCGGCGACAGGGGCTCCAAGAGACCCAGTACTTC. Amino acid sequence: CASSRRQGLQETQYF.

The chain is built from TRBV21-1 and TRBJ1-2; no DNA check was done on the table's D call, TRBD1. TRBV21-1 is recorded as a pseudogene. This CDR3 region has 14 residues. The DNA of the CDR3 is TGTGCCAGCAGCAGGGGACAGGGAGCTAATGGCTACACCTTC. This codes for CASSRGQGANGYTF.